A single sample gave rise to the 15 T cell receptor beta chains below, sequenced in a study of T cells in localized non-small cell lung cancer (dated by TCRdb to 2018 to 2021). Library preparation employed the immunoSEQ multiplex PCR assay. TCRdb obtained this table from immuneACCESS and retained in-frame rearrangements with V and J assigned. These tables miss some clones; where compared with another copy, unresolved V genes account for less than half of the shortfall, and the remainder is unexplained. The sample contains 40,000 to 55,000 clones, 65% to 90% of them found a single time. The top ten clones comprise roughly 17% of the sample. This specimen consisted of peripheral blood mononuclear cells, obtained before any cancer treatment. The receptors come from a man aged 40 to 75 with stage III lung adenocarcinoma.

The chain recombines TRBV5-1 with TRBJ1-1; a possible D gene is TRBD1 (5 bases). The V end lost 0 bases, the J end lost 1 base, and 10 bases lay between the germline ends. The CDR3 has 15 amino acids. CDR1 is SGHRS, CDR2 YFSETQ, per germline. The CDR3 spells CASSLVLGQNTEAFF. CDR3 DNA: TGCGCCAGCAGCTTGGTGTTAGGACAGAACACTGAAGCTTTCTTT.

The chain links TRBV6-1 to TRBJ2-3; 16 bases fit TRBD2. Trimming took 3 bases from V and 4 from J; bases not matched to a gene: 1. This CDR3 spans 16 amino acids. Germline loops: CDR1 MNHNS, CDR2 SASEGT. DNA for the CDR3: TGTGCCAGCAGTGACGGGACTAGCGGGGGGGCAGATACGCAGTATTTT. It encodes CASSDGTSGGADTQYF.

V usage is TRBV2 and J usage is TRBJ2-7; D may be TRBD1 (5 bases). Germline CDR1 is SNHLY and CDR2 is FYNNEI. The CDR3 is 13 residues long. With 7 bases removed from V and 2 bases from J, the gap between germline ends came to 12 bases. CDR3 in amino acids: CASIRGVPYEQYF. The CDR3 bases are TGTGCCAGCATAAGGGGCGTCCCCTACGAGCAGTACTTC.

The V gene is TRBV2, the J gene TRBJ2-7; D gene unclear. V was cut by 7 bases and J by 5 bases, with 18 bases left in between. This CDR3 has 14 residues. From germline, CDR1 is SNHLY and CDR2 FYNNEI. CDR3: CASTSEGKKDEQYF. The DNA of the CDR3 is TGTGCCAGCACCTCGGAAGGAAAGAAGGACGAGCAGTACTTC.

Here the CDR3 reads CASSFQETQYF. CDR3 DNA: TGCGCCAGCAGCTTCCAAGAGACCCAGTACTTC. This rearrangement joins TRBV5-1 to TRBJ2-5; D not certain. Germline V CDR1 and CDR2: SGHRS, YFSETQ. The length of the CDR3 is 11 residues. Trimming took 2 bases from V and 1 from J, leaving 0 bases between them.

This clone was seen a few times. The chain carries TRBV6-1 and TRBJ2-3, with 9 bases that match TRBD1. The CDR3 totals 13 residues. The J segment lost 7 bases and the V segment lost 2 bases, leaving 1 base of the junction unmatched. Germline values: CDR1 MNHNS, CDR2 SASEGT. CDR3 DNA sequence: TGTGCCAGCAGTGAAACAGGGGGCAATACGCAGTATTTT. Translation gives CASSETGGNTQYF.

This clone was detected only a few times. This chain links TRBV5-3 with TRBJ2-5; D remains unclear. TRBV5-3 has ORF status, its function being uncertain. The CDR3 runs to 11 residues. Trimming removed 4 bases at V and 5 bases at J, with 6 bases between. The CDR3 loop reads CARSDTETQYF. CDR3 DNA: TGTGCCAGAAGCGACACCGAGACCCAGTACTTC.

V usage is TRBV6-5 and J usage is TRBJ1-6, with 7 bases aligning to TRBD1. The CDR3 has 13 amino acids. Trimming removed 4 bases from V and 8 bases from J; junction bases left unmatched: 2. Germline CDR1 MNHEY, CDR2 SVGAGI. Here the CDR3 DNA reads TGTGCCAGCAGTTCCCAGGGGGATTCACCCCTCCACTTT. This sequence encodes CASSSQGDSPLHF.

DNA for the CDR3: TGTGCCAGCAGCGGCTCCTCTGGAAACACCATATATTTT. Translation: CASSGSSGNTIYF. The chain recombines TRBV9 with TRBJ1-3; D remains ambiguous. Germline CDR1 and CDR2: SGDLS and YYNGEE. This CDR3 has 13 residues. V was trimmed by 3 bases and J by 0 bases, leaving 4 bases between them.

The chain couples TRBV11-2 to TRBJ2-7; TRBD1 might be the D (6 bases). The CDR3 totals 15 residues. Trimming left V 3 bases short and J 0 bases short, with 12 bases between. The V gene's germline CDR1 is SGHAT and CDR2 FQNNGV. As DNA, the CDR3 is TGTGCCAGCAGCTTTGGGACACGGAGCTCCTACGAGCAGTACTTC. This codes for CASSFGTRSSYEQYF.

This chain connects TRBV9 to TRBJ2-3; 13 nucleotides agree with TRBD2. Trimming cost V 3 bases and J 0 bases; bases outside gene matches: 4. CDR1 is SGDLS and CDR2 is YYNGEE in the germline V gene. The CDR3 is 17 residues long. CDR3 nucleotides: TGTGCCAGCAGCGGACTAGCGGGGGGCACTAGCACAGATACGCAGTATTTT. Its protein is CASSGLAGGTSTDTQYF.

The J gene is TRBJ2-1, the V gene TRBV27; tentatively, D is TRBD1 or TRBD2 (6 bases each). The CDR3 is 14 residues long. V lost 6 bases, J lost 10 bases, and 19 bases lay in between. Germline CDR1 MNHEY, CDR2 SMNVEV (reference sequence). The CDR3 protein is CASSLQRRGEEQFF. For the CDR3, the DNA is TGTGCCAGCAGCCTCCAAAGGAGGGGGGAGGAGCAGTTCTTC.

This clone has ten or more counts. The rearrangement joins TRBV10-1 to TRBJ2-1, with TRBD1 identical over 7 bases. The germline V gene has CDR1 WNHNN and CDR2 SYGVQD (reference sequence). The CDR3 spans 14 residues. The V segment lost 0 bases and the J segment 4 bases; nucleotides outside the gene matches: 0. CDR3 nucleotide sequence: TGCGCCAGCAGTGAGTCGGGACAGTACAATGAGCAGTTCTTC. This sequence encodes CASSESGQYNEQFF.

The V gene is TRBV7-9, the J gene TRBJ2-5, with D tentatively TRBD1 (5 bases). CDR1 SEHNR and CDR2 FQNEAQ come from the germline V gene (reference sequence). The CDR3 length is 13 residues. The V end was cut by 5 bases, the J end by 5 bases, with 12 bases between. CDR3 DNA sequence: TGTGCCAGCAGCAGACAGCCGTGGGAGACCCAGTACTTC. This encodes CASSRQPWETQYF. The variable domain in full, completed from reference TRBV7-9 and TRBJ2-5, reads DTGVSQNPRHKITKRGQNVTFRCDPISEHNRLYWYRQTLGQGPEFLTYFQNEAQLEKSRLLSDRFSAERPKGSFSTLEIQRTEQGDSAMYLCASSRQPWETQYFGPGTRLLVL.

The chain joins TRBV19 to TRBJ1-6, with TRBD1 matching 9 bases. The V and J ends lost 5 bases and 7 bases, in that order; junction bases with no gene match: 3. Germline CDR1 LNHDA, CDR2 SQIVND (reference sequence). This CDR3 is built from 14 residues. The CDR3 sequence: CASSLGTGNSPLHF. The CDR3 DNA reads as TGTGCCAGTAGTCTCGGGACAGGGAATTCACCCCTCCACTTT.